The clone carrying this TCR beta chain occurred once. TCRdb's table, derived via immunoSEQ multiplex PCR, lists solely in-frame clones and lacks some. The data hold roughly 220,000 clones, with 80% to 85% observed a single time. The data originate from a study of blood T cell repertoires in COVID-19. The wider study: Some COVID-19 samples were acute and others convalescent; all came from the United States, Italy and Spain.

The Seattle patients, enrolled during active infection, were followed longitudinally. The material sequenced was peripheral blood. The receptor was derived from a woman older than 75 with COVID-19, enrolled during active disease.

CDR3 in amino acids: CASSLGGSLSYEQYF. Here the CDR3 DNA reads TGTGCCAGCAGTTTAGGCGGGAGTTTATCCTACGAGCAGTACTTC. The V and J genes are TRBV28 and TRBJ2-7; 7 bases agree with TRBD2. CDR3 length: 15 residues. Looked up from germline, CDR1 is MDHEN and CDR2 is SYDVKM. Trimming took 2 bases from V and 1 from J; bases not matched to a gene: 5.